The 32 T cell receptor beta chains presented below share a single source sample, sequenced in a study of T cells in Graves' hyperthyroidism and ophthalmopathy. RNA transcripts served as the template for amplifying TCR beta CDR3 regions. First-round RT-PCR targeting the TCR CDR3 was performed with the HTBI primer set. One entry per CDR3 protein, called by TCRdb with MiXCR from the multiplex PCR reads. The table includes 250,000 to 300,000 distinct CDR3 sequences, roughly 18% detected once. Sequenced input: blood. The receptors come from a man aged 50 to 60 with Graves' ophthalmopathy.

The chain joins TRBV6-2 or TRBV6-3 to TRBJ2-1; D is ambiguous. The CDR3 loop spans 13 amino acids. Germline V CDR1 and CDR2: MNHEY, SVGEGT. Trimming pared 6 bases from V and 6 bases from J, leaving 12 bases between. In DNA, the CDR3 is TGTGCCAGCAGCGAAACAGTGACCAATGAGCAGTTCTTC. As protein: CASSETVTNEQFF.

This clonotype showed up many times. This chain links TRBV7-9 with TRBJ2-1; no clear D. CDR1 is SEHNR, CDR2 FQNEAQ, per germline (reference sequence). This CDR3 region has 14 residues. Trimming removed 0 bases from V and 7 bases from J, with 10 bases in between. The chain's CDR3 is CASSLALSENEQFF. The CDR3 nucleotides are TGTGCCAGCAGCTTAGCGCTCAGCGAAAATGAGCAGTTCTTC.

This clonotype appeared many times. V and J are TRBV15 and TRBJ2-3; perhaps D is TRBD1 or TRBD2 (5 bases each). Germline CDR1 LNHNV, CDR2 YYDKDF (reference sequence). The CDR3 spans 17 residues. V was clipped by 1 base and J by 5 bases, with 19 bases between them. Written as DNA, the CDR3 is TGTGCCACCAGCAGAGGCATGAAGGGGACCCGAGGAGATACGCAGTATTTT. Its protein product is CATSRGMKGTRGDTQYF.

The CDR3, as DNA: TGTGCCAGCGCTCCCCGGGACAGGGGGGCCTACGAGCAGTACTTC. Translation gives CASAPRDRGAYEQYF. The chain combines TRBV27 with TRBJ2-7; 11 positions match TRBD1. CDR3 length: 15 amino acids. With V trimmed by 8 bases and J by 2 bases, 8 bases remained unmatched. The germline gives CDR1 MNHEY, CDR2 SMNVEV (reference sequence).

Regarding this clonotype: One end of the junction varies from germline; a read error may be responsible. V usage is TRBV12-3 or TRBV12-4 and J usage is TRBJ2-3; 13 bases are shared with TRBD2. This CDR3 contains 15 residues. CDR3 in amino acids: CASTLLAGGRDTQYF. CDR3 in DNA: TGTGCCAGCACTTTACTAGCGGGAGGGCGAGATACGCAGTATTTT.

This clonotype was detected a few times. At one end the junction does not follow the germline gene, possibly because of a read error. V and J are TRBV12-3 or TRBV12-4 and TRBJ2-7; TRBD1 agrees at 9 bases. The CDR3 sequence is 14 residues long. The CDR3 DNA sequence: TGTACCAGCAGTCCGGGACAGGGCTCCTACGAGCAGTACTTC. This translates into CTSSPGQGSYEQYF.

The rearrangement links TRBV27 to TRBJ2-1; the D gene is possibly TRBD2 (6 bases). The CDR3 is 13 amino acids. V was trimmed by 7 bases and J by 4 bases, leaving 11 bases between them. Germline V gene lookup returns CDR1 MNHEY and CDR2 SMNVEV (reference sequence). The DNA for the CDR3 is TGTGCCAGCACGGCGGGAAGGTACAATGAGCAGTTCTTC. It specifies CASTAGRYNEQFF.

This clonotype was seen a few times. V and J are TRBV30 and TRBJ2-1; D assignment may be TRBD1 or TRBD2 (5 bases each). The germline gives CDR1 GTSNPN, CDR2 SVGIG (reference sequence). With 2 bases removed from V and 5 bases from J, the gap between germline ends came to 22 bases. The CDR3 length is 17 residues. CDR3 region: CAWSPGVGVLKNNEQFF. Written as DNA, the CDR3 is TGTGCCTGGAGTCCCGGGGTGGGGGTCCTAAAAAACAATGAGCAGTTCTTC.

This clonotype has ten or more counts. This chain links TRBV7-9 with TRBJ2-2, with TRBD1 as a possible D gene (5 bases). Germline V gene data show CDR1 as SEHNR and CDR2 as FQNEAQ (reference sequence). V was cut by 2 bases and J by 2 bases, with 6 bases left in between. The CDR3 sequence is 14 residues long. The CDR3 DNA reads as TGTGCCAGCAGCTTACAGGGTAACACCGGGGAGCTGTTTTTT. This codes for CASSLQGNTGELFF.

This clonotype showed up many times. The V and J genes are TRBV4-1 and TRBJ1-2; 8 bases align to TRBD1. This CDR3 contains 18 residues. With V trimmed by 1 base and J by 5 bases, 15 bases remained unmatched. Germline V gene data show CDR1 as MGHRA and CDR2 as YSYEKL. The CDR3 loop is CASSQGGIVLTGAYGYTF. The CDR3 DNA reads as TGCGCCAGCAGCCAAGGGGGGATTGTACTGACAGGGGCTTATGGCTACACCTTC.

This clonotype was observed a handful of times. J is TRBJ2-1 and V is TRBV3-1; 7 bases fit TRBD2. Germline V CDR1 and CDR2: LGHDT, YNNKEL (reference sequence). CDR3 length: 18 amino acids. Trimming took 8 bases from V and 5 from J; bases not matched to a gene: 21. The DNA for the CDR3 is TGTGCCAGCCCACCTAGGCTTCTAGCGGAGCACGGCAACAATGAGCAGTTCTTC. Translating it yields CASPPRLLAEHGNNEQFF.

The table lists this clonotype with many counts. The chain joins TRBV24-1 to TRBJ1-1; D unresolved. The CDR3 has 14 residues. Looked up from germline, CDR1 is KGHDR and CDR2 is SFDVKD. Trimming removed 9 bases at V and 7 bases at J, with 20 bases between. The CDR3 nucleotides read TGTGCCACCTTGTGGAGGACCGAACTAAATGAAGCTTTCTTT. As protein: CATLWRTELNEAFF.

There are many counts of this clonotype. This chain links TRBV7-2 with TRBJ2-2; possibly TRBD1 for D (6 bases). Trimming left V 8 bases short and J 1 base short, with 14 bases between. CDR3 size: 15 residues. The germline V gene has CDR1 SGHTA and CDR2 FQGNSA. The CDR3 here is CASPSPGQNTGELFF. CDR3 nucleotides: TGTGCCAGCCCATCTCCGGGACAGAACACCGGGGAGCTGTTTTTT.

The sample holds many counts of this clonotype. The genes are TRBV2 and TRBJ1-2, with D unresolved. Germline values: CDR1 SNHLY, CDR2 FYNNEI. The germline V and J ends were trimmed by 5 bases and 0 bases, with 16 bases remaining between them. CDR3 length: 16 residues. CDR3 nucleotide sequence: TGTGCCAGCAGTCCAAACTTACTGGAAGCTAACTATGGCTACACCTTC. Translating gives CASSPNLLEANYGYTF.

This clonotype was counted a few times. CDR3 loop: CASSFIGVGRATETQYF. CDR3 nucleotide sequence: TGTGCCAGCAGTTTTATTGGAGTCGGGAGGGCCACAGAGACCCAGTACTTC. The rearrangement uses TRBV12-3 or TRBV12-4 and TRBJ2-5; TRBD2 aligns across 8 bases. CDR3 size: 17 residues. The V gene end was trimmed by 3 bases and the J gene end by 4 bases; junction bases not matched to a gene: 13.

Ten or more counts support this clonotype. The V and J genes are TRBV27 and TRBJ2-2; TRBD2 aligns across 14 bases. Germline CDR1 is MNHEY and CDR2 is SMNVEV (reference sequence). With V trimmed by 0 bases and J by 0 bases, 3 bases remained unmatched. CDR3 length equals 19 residues. The CDR3 DNA is TGTGCCAGCAGTTTATCGGGACTAGCGGGAGCCTCGAACACCGGGGAGCTGTTTTTT. It specifies CASSLSGLAGASNTGELFF.

This clonotype was counted only a few times. The V gene is TRBV5-1, the J gene TRBJ2-7, with TRBD2 identical over 7 bases. Per the germline V gene, CDR1 is SGHRS and CDR2 is YFSETQ. J gave up 3 bases and V 4 bases, and 7 bases lay outside the gene matches. The CDR3 loop spans 14 amino acids. For the CDR3, the DNA is TGCGCCAGCAGCACAGCGGGACGGGTCTACGAGCAGTACTTC. Residues: CASSTAGRVYEQYF. Full variable domain (missing parts from reference TRBV5-1 and TRBJ2-7): KAGVTQTPRYLIKTRGQQVTLSCSPISGHRSVSWYQQTPGQGLQFLFEYFSETQRNKGNFPGRFSGRQFSNSRSEMNVSTLELGDSALYLCASSTAGRVYEQYFGPGTRLTVT.

There are many counts of this clonotype. The V gene is TRBV7-3, the J gene TRBJ2-3; 7 bases align to TRBD1. V dropped 5 bases and J dropped 0; count of bases not matched to a gene: 5. Germline V lookup: CDR1 SGHTA, CDR2 FQGTGA. CDR3 length: 15 residues. CDR3 amino acids: CASSEQGDSTDTQYF. CDR3 bases: TGTGCCAGCAGCGAGCAGGGGGATAGCACAGATACGCAGTATTTT.

In this sample, this clonotype turned up many times. The CDR3 here is CASTPWGQTNTEAFF. DNA of the CDR3: TGTGCCAGCACCCCATGGGGACAAACGAACACTGAAGCTTTCTTT. This rearrangement joins TRBV6-1 to TRBJ1-1; maybe TRBD1 (6 bases). Trimming removed 7 bases from V and 1 base from J, with 16 bases in between. The CDR3 has 15 residues. CDR1 is MNHNS and CDR2 is SASEGT in the germline V gene.

The rearrangement uses TRBV29-1 and TRBJ2-7; tentatively, D is TRBD2 (5 bases). Germline V gene data show CDR1 as SQVTM and CDR2 as ANQGSEA. V lost 2 bases and J 5 bases, leaving 22 bases between the germline ends. The CDR3 sequence is 16 residues long. Here the CDR3 DNA reads TGCAGCGTTGAATCGATAGGGCTGACGGGGATTAACGAGCAGTACTTC. Encoded protein: CSVESIGLTGINEQYF.

This clonotype was seen only a few times. The chain is built from TRBV4-1 and TRBJ1-2; 8 bases fit TRBD1. This CDR3 has 15 residues. Germline V gene data show CDR1 as MGHRA and CDR2 as YSYEKL. Losses at the gene ends were 2 bases for V and 3 bases for J; bases not matched to a gene: 5. In DNA form, the CDR3 reads TGCGCCAGCAGCCAACCGGGACAGGCCGACTATGGCTACACCTTC. Amino acids: CASSQPGQADYGYTF.

This clonotype showed up many times. CDR3 nucleotides: TGTGCCAGCAGCCCTGGACAGGGATCAACTGAAGCTTTCTTT. Protein sequence: CASSPGQGSTEAFF. The chain has TRBV7-3 and TRBJ1-1; 8 nucleotides line up with TRBD1. Germline-derived CDR1 and CDR2 are SGHTA and FQGTGA. This CDR3 contains 14 residues. J was trimmed by 5 bases and V by 5 bases; bases with no gene match: 7.

The CDR3 sequence is CSARDQLAGAPDTQYF. DNA for the CDR3: TGCAGTGCTAGAGATCAGCTAGCGGGAGCCCCAGATACGCAGTATTTT. The V and J genes are TRBV20-1 and TRBJ2-3; 10 nucleotides align to TRBD2. Germline-derived CDR1 and CDR2 are DFQATT and SNEGSKA (reference sequence). CDR3 size: 16 residues. Trimming cost V 0 bases and J 4 bases; bases outside gene matches: 7.

This chain joins TRBV7-8 and TRBJ2-5, with a tentative D call TRBD1 (6 bases). Germline V gene sequence: CDR1 SGHVS, CDR2 FQNEAQ. The CDR3 consists of 14 residues. V was pared by 5 bases and J by 2 bases, with 12 bases between. The CDR3 reads CASSAGQPQETQYF. The CDR3 DNA reads as TGTGCCAGCAGCGCAGGACAGCCTCAAGAGACCCAGTACTTC. The variable domain in full, completed from reference TRBV7-8 and TRBJ2-5, reads GAGVSQSPRYKVAKRGQDVALRCDPISGHVSLFWYQQALGQGPEFLTYFQNEAQLDKSGLPSDRFFAERPEGSVSTLKIQRTQQEDSAVYLCASSAGQPQETQYFGPGTRLLVL.

The chain links TRBV20-1 to TRBJ2-1; D unclear. CDR3 length: 12 residues. Germline CDR1 DFQATT, CDR2 SNEGSKA (reference sequence). Trimming pared 0 bases from V and 5 bases from J, leaving 5 bases between. CDR3 protein: CSARDLNNEQFF. The DNA of the CDR3 is TGCAGTGCTAGAGATCTAAACAATGAGCAGTTCTTC.

This clonotype turned up a few times. The J gene is TRBJ2-1, the V gene TRBV28; D possibly matches TRBD1 or TRBD2 (5 bases each). The CDR3 runs 15 residues. V was pared by 4 bases and J by 8 bases, with 18 bases between. Germline CDR1 MDHEN, CDR2 SYDVKM. The CDR3, as DNA: TGTGCCAGCAGTTCCCCCGGACAAGGGAGAGATGAGCAGTTCTTC. Amino acids: CASSSPGQGRDEQFF.

The sample holds a few counts of this clonotype. The rearrangement uses TRBV5-1 and TRBJ2-7, with TRBD2 matching 8 bases. J was trimmed by 5 bases and V by 2 bases; bases with no gene match: 9. This CDR3 has 15 residues. The germline CDR1 and CDR2 sequences are SGHRS and YFSETQ. DNA of the CDR3: TGCGCCAGCAGCTTAGGGGTAGCGGGAAGCGACGAGCAGTACTTC. This encodes CASSLGVAGSDEQYF.

This clonotype has a handful of counts. The chain combines TRBV3-1 with TRBJ2-1, with D perhaps matching TRBD2 (6 bases). The V gene lost 0 bases and the J gene lost 6 bases, with 12 bases spanning the gap. CDR3 length: 15 amino acids. CDR1 LGHDT and CDR2 YNNKEL come from the germline V gene (reference sequence). The CDR3: CASSQEQTRGNEQFF. The CDR3 nucleotides read TGTGCCAGCAGCCAAGAACAGACTAGAGGCAATGAGCAGTTCTTC.

This clonotype was counted at least ten times. V gene TRBV27 combines with J gene TRBJ2-7; TRBD2 is a possible D gene (6 bases). Germline CDR1 MNHEY, CDR2 SMNVEV (reference sequence). The CDR3 sequence is 14 residues long. Trimming removed 6 bases at V and 2 bases at J, with 14 bases between. The CDR3, as DNA: TGTGCCAGCAGCTGGGGAAGCGGGCCCTACGAGCAGTACTTC. Protein sequence: CASSWGSGPYEQYF.

In this sample, this clonotype turned up many times. The V gene is TRBV11-2, the J gene TRBJ2-2; weak D call: TRBD2 (7 bases). This CDR3 has 16 amino acids. The germline CDR1 and CDR2 sequences are SGHAT and FQNNGV. Trimming took 5 bases from V and 2 from J, leaving 15 bases between them. The chain's CDR3 is CASSPGGLGNTGELFF. The CDR3 coding sequence is TGTGCCAGCAGCCCGGGGGGCTTGGGTAACACCGGGGAGCTGTTTTTT. The whole variable domain, filled in from reference TRBV11-2 and TRBJ2-2, reads EAGVAQSPRYKIIEKRQSVAFWCNPISGHATLYWYQQILGQGPKLLIQFQNNGVVDDSQLPKDRFSAERLKGVDSTLKIQPAKLEDSAVYLCASSPGGLGNTGELFFGEGSRLTVL.

The table lists this clonotype with many counts. The J gene is TRBJ2-5, the V gene TRBV11-3; D unresolved. V shed 4 bases and J shed 1 base, with 10 bases lying between them. Germline CDR1 SGHNT, CDR2 YENEEA. The CDR3 is 14 amino acids. CDR3 sequence reads: CASSSAAAQETQYF. The CDR3 coding sequence is TGTGCCAGCAGCTCCGCGGCGGCCCAAGAGACCCAGTACTTC.

On this clonotype: A clone one base away is much larger, so this may be a read error. The chain is built from TRBV18 and TRBJ2-7, with no clear D. CDR1 KGHSH and CDR2 LQKENI come from the germline V gene. The CDR3 has 11 residues. The CDR3, as DNA: TGTACCAGCTCACCACAAAACGAGCAGTACTTC. It yields the protein CTSSPQNEQYF.